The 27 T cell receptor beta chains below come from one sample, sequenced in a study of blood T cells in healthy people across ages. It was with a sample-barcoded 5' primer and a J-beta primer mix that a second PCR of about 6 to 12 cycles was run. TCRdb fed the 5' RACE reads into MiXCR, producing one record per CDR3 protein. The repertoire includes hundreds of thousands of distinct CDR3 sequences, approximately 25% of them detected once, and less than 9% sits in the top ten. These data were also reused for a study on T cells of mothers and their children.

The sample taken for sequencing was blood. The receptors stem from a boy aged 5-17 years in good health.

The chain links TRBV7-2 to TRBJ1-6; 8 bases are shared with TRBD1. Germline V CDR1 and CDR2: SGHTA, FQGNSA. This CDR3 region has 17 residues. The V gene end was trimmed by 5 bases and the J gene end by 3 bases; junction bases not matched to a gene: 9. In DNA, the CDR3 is TGTGCCAGCAGCCCCGAGACAGGGGCGGTCTATAATTCACCCCTCCACTTT. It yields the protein CASSPETGAVYNSPLHF.

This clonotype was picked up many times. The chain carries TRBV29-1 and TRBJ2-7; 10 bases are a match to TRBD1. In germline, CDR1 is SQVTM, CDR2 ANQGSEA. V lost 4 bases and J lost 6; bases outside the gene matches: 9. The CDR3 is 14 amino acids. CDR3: CSVAGQGVIGEQYF. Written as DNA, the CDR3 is TGCAGCGTTGCAGGACAGGGGGTTATCGGCGAGCAGTACTTC.

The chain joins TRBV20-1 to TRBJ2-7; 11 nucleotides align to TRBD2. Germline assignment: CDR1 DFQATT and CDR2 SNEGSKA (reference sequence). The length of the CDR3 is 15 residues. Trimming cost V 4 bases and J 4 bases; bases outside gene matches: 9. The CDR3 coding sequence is TGCAGTGCTATTCCTAGCGGGAGGCTCATTTACGAGCAGTACTTC. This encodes CSAIPSGRLIYEQYF.

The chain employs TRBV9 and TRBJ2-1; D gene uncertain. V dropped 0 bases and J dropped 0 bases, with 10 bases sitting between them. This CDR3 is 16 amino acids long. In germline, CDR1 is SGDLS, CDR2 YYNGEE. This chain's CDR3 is CASSVGVGGSYNEQFF. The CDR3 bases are TGTGCCAGCAGCGTAGGCGTGGGCGGCTCCTACAATGAGCAGTTCTTC.

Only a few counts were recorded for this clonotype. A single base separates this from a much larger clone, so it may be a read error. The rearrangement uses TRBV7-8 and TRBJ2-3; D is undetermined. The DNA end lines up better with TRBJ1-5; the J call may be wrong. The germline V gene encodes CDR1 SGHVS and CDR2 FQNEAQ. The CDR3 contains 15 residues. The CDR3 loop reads CASSLAGGNTDTQHF. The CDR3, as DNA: TGTGCCAGCAGCTTAGCGGGAGGAAACACAGATACGCAGCATTTT.

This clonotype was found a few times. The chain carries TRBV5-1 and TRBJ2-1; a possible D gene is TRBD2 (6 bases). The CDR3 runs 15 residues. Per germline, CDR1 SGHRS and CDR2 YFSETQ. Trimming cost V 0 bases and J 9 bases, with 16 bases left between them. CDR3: CASSLARGGVPEQFF. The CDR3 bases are TGCGCCAGCAGCTTGGCGCGCGGAGGGGTCCCTGAGCAGTTCTTC.

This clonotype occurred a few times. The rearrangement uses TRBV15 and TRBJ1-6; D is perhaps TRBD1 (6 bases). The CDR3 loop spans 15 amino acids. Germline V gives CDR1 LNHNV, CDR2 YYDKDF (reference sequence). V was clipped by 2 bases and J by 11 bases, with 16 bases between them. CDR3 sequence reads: CATSRKRQAGTPLHF. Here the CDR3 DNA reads TGTGCCACCAGCAGAAAGCGACAGGCGGGGACACCCCTCCACTTT. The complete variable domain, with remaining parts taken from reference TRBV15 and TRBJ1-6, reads DAMVIQNPRYQVTQFGKPVTLSCSQTLNHNVMYWYQQKSSQAPKLLFHYYDKDFNNEADTPDNFQSRRPNTSFCFLDIRSPGLGDTAMYLCATSRKRQAGTPLHFGNGTRLTVT.

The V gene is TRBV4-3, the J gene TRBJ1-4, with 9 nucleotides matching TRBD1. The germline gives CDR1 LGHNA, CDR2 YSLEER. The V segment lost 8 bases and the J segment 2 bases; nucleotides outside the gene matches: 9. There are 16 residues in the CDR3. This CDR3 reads CASSRDRVLTNEKLFF. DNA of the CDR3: TGCGCCAGCTCCCGGGACAGGGTTCTTACTAATGAAAAACTGTTTTTT.

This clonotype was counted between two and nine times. CDR3 bases: TGTGCCAGCAGTTTATTCAACACAGATACGCAGTATTTT. Its protein is CASSLFNTDTQYF. This rearrangement joins TRBV27 to TRBJ2-3; D unresolved. With 1 base removed from V and 2 bases from J, the gap between germline ends came to 4 bases. Germline assignment: CDR1 MNHEY and CDR2 SMNVEV (reference sequence). The length of the CDR3 is 13 residues.

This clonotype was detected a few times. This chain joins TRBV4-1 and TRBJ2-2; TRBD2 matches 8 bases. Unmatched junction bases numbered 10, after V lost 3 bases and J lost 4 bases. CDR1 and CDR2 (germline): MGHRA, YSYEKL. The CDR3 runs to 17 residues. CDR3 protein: CASSQTAAGVVTGELFF. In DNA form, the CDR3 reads TGCGCCAGCAGCCAGACCGCAGCGGGAGTGGTCACCGGGGAGCTGTTTTTT.

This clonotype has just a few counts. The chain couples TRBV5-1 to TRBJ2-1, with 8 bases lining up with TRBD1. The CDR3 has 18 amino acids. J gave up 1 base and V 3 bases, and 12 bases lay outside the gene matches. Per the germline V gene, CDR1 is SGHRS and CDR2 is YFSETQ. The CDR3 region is CASSWRDRPLSSYNEQFF. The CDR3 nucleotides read TGCGCCAGCAGCTGGCGGGACAGGCCTTTGAGTTCCTACAATGAGCAGTTCTTC.

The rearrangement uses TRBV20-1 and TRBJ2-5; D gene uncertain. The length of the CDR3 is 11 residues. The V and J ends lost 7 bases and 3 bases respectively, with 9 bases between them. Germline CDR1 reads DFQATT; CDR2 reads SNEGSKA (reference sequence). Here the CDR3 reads CSGQLEETQYF. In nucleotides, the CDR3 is TGCAGTGGACAATTAGAAGAGACCCAGTACTTC.

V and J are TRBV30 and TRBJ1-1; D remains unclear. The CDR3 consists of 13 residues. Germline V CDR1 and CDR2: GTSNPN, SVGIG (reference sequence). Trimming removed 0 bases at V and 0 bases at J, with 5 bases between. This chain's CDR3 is CAWSVGLNTEAFF. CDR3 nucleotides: TGTGCCTGGAGTGTAGGTTTGAACACTGAAGCTTTCTTT.

CDR3 nucleotides: TGTGCCAGCAGTTTTATTGGGGATCGAGAAAAACTGTTTTTT. Its translation: CASSFIGDREKLFF. The rearrangement uses TRBV27 and TRBJ1-4; no reliable D call. Germline CDR1 MNHEY, CDR2 SMNVEV (reference sequence). The CDR3 totals 14 residues. Trimming stripped 3 bases from V and 8 bases from J, with 13 bases between.

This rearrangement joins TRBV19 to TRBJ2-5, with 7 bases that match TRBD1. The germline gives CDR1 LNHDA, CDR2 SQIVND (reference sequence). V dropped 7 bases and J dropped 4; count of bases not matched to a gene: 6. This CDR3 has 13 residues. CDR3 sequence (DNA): TGTGCCAGTAAAGGGGACAGCTTAGAGACCCAGTACTTC. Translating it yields CASKGDSLETQYF.

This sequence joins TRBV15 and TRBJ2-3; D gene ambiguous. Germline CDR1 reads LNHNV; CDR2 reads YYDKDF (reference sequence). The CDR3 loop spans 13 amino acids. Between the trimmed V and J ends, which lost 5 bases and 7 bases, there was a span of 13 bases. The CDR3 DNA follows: TGTGCCACCAGCGGCCAGGTGAGGAATACGCAGTATTTT. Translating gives CATSGQVRNTQYF.

CDR3 DNA sequence: TGTGCCAGCAGTGAATATCGAGGAAACACCGGGGAGCTGTTTTTT. Translated, it gives CASSEYRGNTGELFF. The J gene is TRBJ2-2, the V gene TRBV25-1; D is unresolved. The CDR3 extends over 15 amino acids. CDR1 is MGHDK and CDR2 is SYGVNS in the germline V gene. Trimming cost V 0 bases and J 2 bases, with 7 bases left between them. The full variable domain, in which reference TRBV25-1 and TRBJ2-2 provide the parts outside the CDR3, is EADIYQTPRYLVIGTGKKITLECSQTMGHDKMYWYQQDPGMELHLIHYSYGVNSTEKGDLSSESTVSRIRTEHFPLTLESARPSHTSQYLCASSEYRGNTGELFFGEGSRLTVL.

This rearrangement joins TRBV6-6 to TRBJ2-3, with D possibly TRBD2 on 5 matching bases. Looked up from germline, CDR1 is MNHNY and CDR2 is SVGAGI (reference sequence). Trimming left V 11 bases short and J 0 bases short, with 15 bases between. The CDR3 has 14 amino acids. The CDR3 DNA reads TGTGCCCCGAGGGTGACATCTAGCACAGATACGCAGTATTTT. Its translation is CAPRVTSSTDTQYF.

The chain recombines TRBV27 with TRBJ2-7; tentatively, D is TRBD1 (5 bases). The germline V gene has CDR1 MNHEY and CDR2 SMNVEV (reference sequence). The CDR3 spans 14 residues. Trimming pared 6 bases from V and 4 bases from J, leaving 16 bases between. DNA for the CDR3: TGTGCCAGCAGACCCATTACAGGCCCTTACGAGCAGTACTTC. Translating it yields CASRPITGPYEQYF.

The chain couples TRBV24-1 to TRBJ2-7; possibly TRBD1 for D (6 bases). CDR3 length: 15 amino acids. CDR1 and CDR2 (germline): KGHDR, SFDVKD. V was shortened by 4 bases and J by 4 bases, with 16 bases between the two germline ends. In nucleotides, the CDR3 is TGTGCCACCAGTGACCCGGCGACAGGCCCTTACGAGCAGTACTTC. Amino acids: CATSDPATGPYEQYF.

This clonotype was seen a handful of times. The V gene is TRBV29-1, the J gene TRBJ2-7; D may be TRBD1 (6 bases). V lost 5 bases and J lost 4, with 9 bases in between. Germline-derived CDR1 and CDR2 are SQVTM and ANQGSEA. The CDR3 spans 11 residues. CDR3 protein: CSVTTGYEQYF. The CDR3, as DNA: TGCAGCGTTACCACAGGGTACGAGCAGTACTTC.

Here the CDR3 reads CASSFHGLSGGNEQFF. For the CDR3, the DNA is TGCGCCAGCAGCTTCCATGGACTGAGTGGGGGCAATGAGCAGTTCTTC. This sequence joins TRBV5-1 and TRBJ2-1; D may correspond to TRBD1 or TRBD2 (5 bases each). V was trimmed by 2 bases and J by 6 bases, leaving 18 bases between them. The CDR3 contains 16 residues. The germline V gene has CDR1 SGHRS and CDR2 YFSETQ. The full variable domain, with the rest looked up from reference TRBV5-1 and TRBJ2-1, is KAGVTQTPRYLIKTRGQQVTLSCSPISGHRSVSWYQQTPGQGLQFLFEYFSETQRNKGNFPGRFSGRQFSNSRSEMNVSTLELGDSALYLCASSFHGLSGGNEQFFGPGTRLTVL.

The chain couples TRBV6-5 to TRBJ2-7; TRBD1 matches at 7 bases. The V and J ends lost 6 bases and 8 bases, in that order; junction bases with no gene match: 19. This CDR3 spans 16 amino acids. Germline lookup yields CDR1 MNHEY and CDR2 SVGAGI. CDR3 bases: TGTGCCAGCAGAACTAACAGGGGAAGGATTACTACGAAGCAGTACTTC. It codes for CASRTNRGRITTKQYF.

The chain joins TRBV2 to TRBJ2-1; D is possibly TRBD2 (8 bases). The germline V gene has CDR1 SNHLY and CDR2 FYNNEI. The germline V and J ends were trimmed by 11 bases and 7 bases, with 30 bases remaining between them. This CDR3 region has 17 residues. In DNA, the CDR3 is TGTGCCCGACAGGGCCCCAGCGGGGGCCCTCCTGGGAATGAGCAGTTCTTC. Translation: CARQGPSGGPPGNEQFF.

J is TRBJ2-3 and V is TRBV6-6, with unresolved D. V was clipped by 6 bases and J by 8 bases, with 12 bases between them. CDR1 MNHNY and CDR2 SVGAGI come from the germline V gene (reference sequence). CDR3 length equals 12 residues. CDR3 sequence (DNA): TGTGCCAGCAGCCAGGCCCGCGGTACGCAGTATTTT. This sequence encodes CASSQARGTQYF.

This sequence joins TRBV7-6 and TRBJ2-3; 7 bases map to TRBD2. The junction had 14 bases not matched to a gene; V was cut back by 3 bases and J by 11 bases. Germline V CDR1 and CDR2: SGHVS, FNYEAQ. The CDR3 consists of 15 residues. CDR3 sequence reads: CASSLRGTSDYVQYF. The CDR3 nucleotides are TGTGCCAGCAGCTTGCGTGGCACTAGCGACTATGTGCAGTATTTT.

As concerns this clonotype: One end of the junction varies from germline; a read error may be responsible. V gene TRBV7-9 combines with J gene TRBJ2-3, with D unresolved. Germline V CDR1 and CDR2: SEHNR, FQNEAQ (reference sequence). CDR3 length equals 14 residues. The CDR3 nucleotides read TGTGCCAGCCAGGCAGAGGCCGGAGCAGATGCGCAGTATTTT. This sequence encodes CASQAEAGADAQYF.